Many counts were recorded for the clone carrying this T cell receptor (beta chain). In TCRdb, the 5' RACE reads were re-called with MiXCR into one record per CDR3 protein. The sample consists of tens of thousands of distinct CDR3 sequences, roughly 10% of them appearing once. Germline assignment: CDR1 DFQATT and CDR2 SNEGSKA (reference sequence). This CDR3 contains 16 residues. Trimming shortened V by 6 bases and J by 2 bases, and 21 bases separated the two germline ends. This sample is drawn from a study of neurological immune-mediated disorders. Sample time point: longitudinal time-point 1 (baseline).

The sequence came from a man aged 25 to 40 in good health. V gene TRBV20-1 combines with J gene TRBJ2-3; weak D call: TRBD1 (5 bases). The sample was PBMCs. The CDR3 DNA reads TGCAGTGCCAAGGGGTTAACTACCCCTATCACAGATACGCAGTATTTT. It specifies CSAKGLTTPITDTQYF.